The TCR beta chain described here comes from a study of blood T cell repertoires in COVID-19 (TCRdb year 2020). About the investigation overall: Samples from collaborators originated in the United States, Italy and Spain and spanned both the acute and convalescent phases of COVID-19. The prospective study material was composed of cDNA or gDNA derived from T cells, B-cell-depleted T cells, or PBMCs. Deeply sampled blood TCRbeta repertoires from subjects exposed to, actively infected with, or recovered from COVID-19 were included in the dataset. A freely available public database, intended as a resource for researchers studying the immune response to SARS-CoV-2, is where the repertoires were released. Samples were obtained from the ongoing ImmuneRACE study (first 160 participants) and from approximately 1,200 subjects provided by 6 global collaborators. Sample metadata almost always included a de-identified subject ID, COVID-19 status, age in years and sex. Where available, HLA class I and class II types were obtained from metadata supplied by the sample provider rather than from assay-based typing.

Overall study results and their limits: The quantity of clinical and demographic metadata differed by source and by participant and was supplied without curation.

Regarding this clone: Its antigen has not been determined. The sample holds no much larger clone one base away, and base qualities are not on file.

TCRbeta CDR3 regions were amplified from genomic DNA by means of the immunoSEQ Assay, a bias-controlled multiplex PCR. Turning to the authors' computational methods: The number of nucleated cells in each sample was estimated from the amplification of reference gene primers within the assay. To quantify the absolute abundance of each unique TCRbeta CDR3 rearrangement, sequence reads were collapsed and filtered. Productive Simpson clonality was computed per sample as the square root of Simpson's diversity index over productive rearrangements. The immuneACCESS repertoire file appears here via TCRdb, limited to in-frame rearrangements. These files lack a portion of the clones; in checked studies, under half of the deficit traces to unresolved V genes, and the cause of the others is not known. Clone size and the V and J calls come from that table; the DNA yielded D and trimming. This sample is represented by about 140,000 clones; 88% of them were singletons. Of the sample, 2.5% falls within the top ten clones.

The germline V gene (reference sequence) provides CDR1 MNHEY and CDR2 SMNVEV. The germline ends are 19 bases apart after V is trimmed by 2 bases and J by 2 bases. Including the terminal cysteine and phenylalanine, the CDR3 comprises 17 residues. Kept here is only the CDR3 DNA, which spans 51 bases and is read in frame from base 1. One collaborating source in Seattle enrolled patients during active infection and followed them longitudinally through the course of disease. Whole blood was collected in K2EDTA tubes by collaborating institutions according to the institutions' own protocols. For TCRbeta analysis, collaborators shipped samples in one of three forms: frozen whole blood, isolated PBMCs, or DNA extracted from either of those sample types.

The sequencing input was peripheral blood. The chain links TRBV27 with TRBJ2-7; D gene: possibly TRBD1, on 6 matching bases. This sequence originates from a human donor with COVID-19, enrolled during active disease. The donor label of this sample is uncertain. The nucleotide sequence reads as follows: TGTGCCAGCAGTTTACAGGGGTACGAGAGCAAGGCCTACGAGCAGTACTTC. The translation is CASSLQGYESKAYEQYF.